One and the same sample provided the 26 T cell receptor beta chains below, sequenced in a study of T cell responses to AZD1222 COVID-19 vaccine. The assay was immunoSEQ multiplex PCR, and TCRdb's table has in-frame clones only and misses some. The sample contains 160,000 or so clones, roughly 94% of which appear only once. This sample comprised peripheral blood, obtained 28 days after the second AZD1222 dose. The source is an adult who received the AZD1222 COVID-19 vaccine.

The chain recombines TRBV21-1 with TRBJ1-2; no DNA check was done on the table's D call, TRBD1. TRBV21-1 is listed as a pseudogene. The CDR3 spans 14 residues. The CDR3 DNA reads TGTGCCAGCAGCAAAGCGCGACACCTCGAACGCTACACCTTC. Translation: CASSKARHLERYTF.

This chain connects TRBV9 to TRBJ2-5; TRBD2 matches at 9 bases. The length of the CDR3 is 16 residues. The germline CDR1 and CDR2 sequences are SGDLS and YYNGEE. V shed 0 bases and J 5 bases; nucleotides not matched to a gene: 8. DNA of the CDR3: TGTGCCAGCAGCGTAGGGATTAGCGGGAGTGGGGAGACCCAGTACTTC. Amino acids: CASSVGISGSGETQYF.

This clone was seen once. The rearrangement links TRBV28 to TRBJ2-2; D possibly corresponds to TRBD2 (5 bases). Trimming left V 6 bases short and J 0 bases short, with 8 bases between. CDR1 is MDHEN, CDR2 SYDVKM, per germline. The CDR3 totals 14 residues. The CDR3 bases are TGTGCCAGCAGGAGCGGATCGAACACCGGGGAGCTGTTTTTT. Protein product: CASRSGSNTGELFF.

The chain combines TRBV3-1 (or the pseudogene TRBV3-2) with TRBJ2-7; D is unresolved. V lost 1 base to trimming and J lost 0 bases, with 13 bases between them. Germline CDR1 reads LGHDT; CDR2 reads YNNKEL (reference sequence). The CDR3 runs 16 residues. CDR3 DNA sequence: TGTGCCAGCAGCCAAGCTAGATGGACGGTCTCCTACGAGCAGTACTTC. Amino acid sequence: CASSQARWTVSYEQYF.

The rearrangement joins TRBV30 to TRBJ2-5, with 10 bases lining up with TRBD2. Trimming at V came to 0 bases and at J to 5 bases, leaving 9 bases not matched to a gene. CDR3 size: 16 residues. The germline V gene has CDR1 GTSNPN and CDR2 SVGIG (reference sequence). CDR3 protein: CAWSVRASGSWETQYF. DNA of the CDR3: TGTGCCTGGAGTGTACGGGCTAGCGGGAGTTGGGAGACCCAGTACTTC.

V gene TRBV7-9 combines with J gene TRBJ1-2; 11 positions match TRBD1. Germline lookup yields CDR1 SEHNR and CDR2 FQNEAQ (reference sequence). Trimming at V came to 4 bases and at J to 2 bases, leaving 3 bases not matched to a gene. CDR3 size: 15 residues. The CDR3 reads CASSSRTGGNYGYTF. The CDR3 DNA follows: TGTGCCAGCAGCTCGCGGACAGGGGGCAACTATGGCTACACCTTC. Full variable domain (remainder filled in from reference TRBV7-9 and TRBJ1-2): DTGVSQNPRHKITKRGQNVTFRCDPISEHNRLYWYRQTLGQGPEFLTYFQNEAQLEKSRLLSDRFSAERPKGSFSTLEIQRTEQGDSAMYLCASSSRTGGNYGYTFGSGTRLTVV.

The J gene is TRBJ2-7, the V gene TRBV4-3; tentative D call: TRBD1 (5 bases). The germline V gene encodes CDR1 LGHNA and CDR2 YSLEER. Trimming removed 0 bases at V and 6 bases at J, with 18 bases between. The CDR3 has 16 residues. Written as DNA, the CDR3 is TGCGCCAGCAGCCAAGATAGAGACAGCCTAACGGGCGAGCAGTACTTC. Translating it yields CASSQDRDSLTGEQYF.

This clone was found once. CDR3 in DNA: TGTGCCAGCAGGAAATGGACAGGAGGTACTGAAGCTTTCTTT. The encoded protein is CASRKWTGGTEAFF. The chain combines TRBV28 with TRBJ1-1; 7 nucleotides line up with TRBD1. This CDR3 has 14 residues. Trimming at V came to 6 bases and at J to 5 bases, leaving 9 bases not matched to a gene. Germline V gives CDR1 MDHEN, CDR2 SYDVKM.

This chain joins TRBV12-5 and TRBJ1-5; D unresolved. The CDR3 is made up of 18 amino acids. V was trimmed by 6 bases and J by 0 bases, leaving 21 bases between them. The germline V gene encodes CDR1 LGHNT and CDR2 FRNRAP. The CDR3 nucleotides read TGTGCTAGTGGCTCCGGGAACACACTGGGGTATAGCAATCAGCCCCAGCATTTT. Residues: CASGSGNTLGYSNQPQHF.

This rearrangement joins TRBV27 to TRBJ2-3; 7 bases agree with TRBD2. CDR3 length: 15 amino acids. Germline lookup yields CDR1 MNHEY and CDR2 SMNVEV (reference sequence). The V and J ends lost 8 bases and 2 bases, in that order; junction bases with no gene match: 10. The CDR3: CASARSSGLTDTQYF. The DNA for the CDR3 is TGTGCCAGCGCCCGGTCTAGCGGTCTCACAGATACGCAGTATTTT.

V and J are TRBV30 and TRBJ1-6; the D is unclear. The CDR3 is 12 amino acids. Trimming shortened V by 3 bases and J by 2 bases, and 2 bases separated the two germline ends. In germline, CDR1 is GTSNPN, CDR2 SVGIG (reference sequence). CDR3 region: CAWSAYNSPLHF. In nucleotides, the CDR3 is TGTGCCTGGAGCGCCTATAATTCACCCCTCCACTTT.

The chain has TRBV27 and TRBJ1-4, with 9 bases identical to TRBD1. This CDR3 contains 15 residues. CDR1 is MNHEY and CDR2 is SMNVEV in the germline V gene (reference sequence). Trimming removed 6 bases from V and 7 bases from J; junction bases left unmatched: 9. CDR3 sequence (DNA): TGTGCCAGCAGCCACAGGGGGCTGGAGTCTGAAAAACTGTTTTTT. Its protein is CASSHRGLESEKLFF. Together with reference TRBV27 and TRBJ1-4, the CDR3 gives the full variable domain: EAQVTQNPRYLITVTGKKLTVTCSQNMNHEYMSWYRQDPGLGLRQIYYSMNVEVTDKGDVPEGYKVSRKEKRNFPLILESPSPNQTSLYFCASSHRGLESEKLFFGSGTQLSVL.

This CDR3 reads CASSTNFGQGSGGYTF. The CDR3 nucleotides read TGTGCCAGCAGCACAAACTTTGGACAGGGCTCGGGCGGCTACACCTTC. The chain carries TRBV5-8 and TRBJ1-2; TRBD1 matches at 8 bases. This CDR3 region has 16 residues. Unmatched junction bases numbered 16, after V lost 4 bases and J lost 8 bases. Germline V gene lookup returns CDR1 SGHTS and CDR2 YDEGEE. The whole variable domain, remainder taken from reference TRBV5-8 and TRBJ1-2, is EAGVTQSPTHLIKTRGQQATLRCSPISGHTSVYWYQQALGLGLQFLLWYDEGEERNRGNFPPRFSGRQFPNYSSELNVNALELEDSALYLCASSTNFGQGSGGYTFGSGTRLTVV.

The rearrangement uses TRBV28 and TRBJ1-2; D might be TRBD1 (5 bases). CDR1 and CDR2 (germline): MDHEN, SYDVKM. Trimming shortened V by 6 bases and J by 4 bases, and 15 bases separated the two germline ends. This CDR3 is built from 14 residues. The CDR3 DNA is TGTGCCAGCAGCTCCCCGGGGCAGAGCTATGGCTACACCTTC. This translates into CASSSPGQSYGYTF.

The chain is built from TRBV20-1 and TRBJ2-2; D not resolved. Trimming removed 6 bases from V and 6 bases from J, with 8 bases in between. CDR1 DFQATT and CDR2 SNEGSKA come from the germline V gene (reference sequence). CDR3 length equals 11 residues. DNA for the CDR3: TGCAGTGCCCTCGTGGCCGGGGAGCTGTTTTTT. Translated, it gives CSALVAGELFF.

V and J are TRBV6-5 and TRBJ2-7; D is undetermined. V lost 0 bases to trimming and J lost 0 bases, with 9 bases between them. Germline assignment: CDR1 MNHEY and CDR2 SVGAGI. This CDR3 spans 15 amino acids. This CDR3 is CASSYSVLSSYEQYF. Written as DNA, the CDR3 is TGTGCCAGCAGTTACTCGGTATTATCCTCCTACGAGCAGTACTTC.

This clone was seen only once. The J gene is TRBJ1-2, the V gene TRBV27; maybe TRBD1 (6 bases). Trimming shortened V by 6 bases and J by 1 base, and 21 bases separated the two germline ends. Germline CDR1 reads MNHEY; CDR2 reads SMNVEV (reference sequence). This CDR3 has 17 residues. CDR3 DNA sequence: TGTGCCAGCAGAGCCCCTTCTACAGGGACCAGTAACTATGGCTACACCTTC. This translates into CASRAPSTGTSNYGYTF.

The chain couples TRBV28 to TRBJ2-7; 9 bases align to TRBD1. V gave up 6 bases and J gave up 5 bases; unmatched junction bases: 8. Germline V CDR1 and CDR2: MDHEN, SYDVKM. The CDR3 is 14 residues long. In nucleotides, the CDR3 is TGTGCCAGCAGAAACCGGGACAGGGAGAACGAGCAGTACTTC. This sequence encodes CASRNRDRENEQYF.

The chain couples TRBV27 to TRBJ2-7; 7 bases are shared with TRBD2. V lost 5 bases and J lost 3; bases outside the gene matches: 7. CDR1 is MNHEY, CDR2 SMNVEV, per germline (reference sequence). This CDR3 region has 14 residues. CDR3: CASSDSGLYYEQYF. The CDR3 DNA reads TGTGCCAGCAGTGATAGCGGGCTATACTACGAGCAGTACTTC.

The rearrangement joins TRBV18 to TRBJ1-2; 8 bases match TRBD1. The CDR3 covers 15 residues. Germline values: CDR1 KGHSH, CDR2 LQKENI. The V segment lost 5 bases and the J segment 5 bases; nucleotides outside the gene matches: 10. The CDR3: CASSEGQGVGYGYTF. The CDR3 DNA is TGTGCCAGCTCAGAAGGACAGGGAGTGGGATATGGCTACACCTTC.

V gene TRBV4-3 combines with J gene TRBJ2-7, with a possible D match to TRBD2 (7 bases). The CDR3 length is 14 residues. With 1 base removed from V and 6 bases from J, the gap between germline ends came to 13 bases. Germline V gene sequence: CDR1 LGHNA, CDR2 YSLEER. CDR3 sequence: CASSQGGGAGEQYF. CDR3 coding DNA: TGCGCCAGCAGCCAAGGTGGGGGGGCCGGCGAGCAGTACTTC.

The chain couples TRBV4-1 to TRBJ1-2, with D possibly matching TRBD1 (6 bases). CDR1 and CDR2 (germline): MGHRA, YSYEKL. V was trimmed by 7 bases and J by 7 bases, leaving 13 bases between them. This CDR3 has 12 residues. The CDR3 is CASTRGGGGYTF. CDR3 DNA sequence: TGCGCCAGCACCAGAGGAGGGGGTGGCTACACCTTC.

The V call is TRBV14, the J call TRBJ1-1, with D tentatively TRBD1 (5 bases). The germline V and J ends were trimmed by 4 bases and 2 bases, with 8 bases remaining between them. The germline gives CDR1 SGHDN, CDR2 FVKESK. The CDR3 totals 13 residues. CDR3: CASSLRENTEAFF. The DNA of the CDR3 is TGTGCCAGCAGCCTCAGGGAAAACACTGAAGCTTTCTTT.

The chain recombines TRBV19 with TRBJ2-4; 7 bases match TRBD2. Germline-derived CDR1 and CDR2 are LNHDA and SQIVND (reference sequence). V lost 1 base, J lost 0 bases, and 15 bases stayed unmatched. The CDR3 contains 20 residues. CDR3 residues: CASSIGYGGREPLAKNIQYF. In DNA form, the CDR3 reads TGTGCCAGTAGTATAGGTTATGGGGGGAGGGAACCTTTAGCCAAAAACATTCAGTACTTC.

In this sample, this clone turned up once. The chain couples TRBV27 to TRBJ1-5; TRBD1 agrees at 8 bases. Germline CDR1 reads MNHEY; CDR2 reads SMNVEV (reference sequence). The V segment lost 0 bases and the J segment 3 bases; nucleotides outside the gene matches: 7. The CDR3 is 17 amino acids. DNA of the CDR3: TGTGCCAGCAGTTTATCGGGGTGGGACAGGCCCAATCAGCCCCAGCATTTT. Translated, it gives CASSLSGWDRPNQPQHF.

This chain connects TRBV6-2 or TRBV6-3 to TRBJ2-3; 7 bases are shared with TRBD1. Germline V CDR1 and CDR2: MNHEY, SVGEGT. The CDR3 spans 16 residues. V dropped 4 bases and J dropped 0; count of bases not matched to a gene: 7. CDR3 sequence reads: CASSLQGGTSTDTQYF. CDR3 nucleotide sequence: TGTGCCAGCAGTTTACAAGGGGGCACTAGCACAGATACGCAGTATTTT.